This T cell receptor beta chain was identified during a study of chemoradiotherapy in HPV16-positive cancers. Points from the study as a whole: HPV-responsive T-cell expansion during chemoradiotherapy was linked to improved recurrence-free survival in HPV16-positive patients.

About this clone itself: Its antigen remains unknown.

The table came from immunoSEQ multiplex PCR; TCRdb's copy has only in-frame clones and leaves some out. The sample contains approximately 15,000 clones, 65% to 80% of which appear only once. This material was acquired from a patient who underwent chemoradiotherapy. The receptor was isolated from a human donor with HPV-associated anogenital cancer.

The chain's CDR3 is CASSLSGSTGTGELFF. The CDR3 region has the DNA TGTGCCAGCAGCTTAAGCGGCAGTACGGGCACCGGGGAGCTGTTTTTT. The V gene is TRBV7-6, the J gene TRBJ2-2, with TRBD2 as a possible D gene (5 bases). This CDR3 spans 16 amino acids. Germline V gene data show CDR1 as SGHVS and CDR2 as FNYEAQ. V gave up 2 bases and J gave up 4 bases, with 14 bases separating them. Variable domain in full (rest from reference TRBV7-6 and TRBJ2-2): GAGVSQSPRYKVTKRGQDVALRCDPISGHVSLYWYRQALGQGPEFLTYFNYEAQQDKSGLPNDRFSAERPEGSISTLTIQRTEQRDSAMYRCASSLSGSTGTGELFFGEGSRLTVL.